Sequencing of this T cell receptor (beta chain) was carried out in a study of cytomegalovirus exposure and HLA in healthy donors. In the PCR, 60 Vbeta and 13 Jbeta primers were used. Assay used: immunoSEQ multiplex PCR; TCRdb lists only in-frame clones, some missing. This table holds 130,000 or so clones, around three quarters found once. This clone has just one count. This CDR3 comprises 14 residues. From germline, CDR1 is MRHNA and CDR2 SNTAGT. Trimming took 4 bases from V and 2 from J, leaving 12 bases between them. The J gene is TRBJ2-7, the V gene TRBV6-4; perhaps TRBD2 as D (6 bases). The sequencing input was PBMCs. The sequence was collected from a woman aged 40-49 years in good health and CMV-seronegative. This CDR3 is CASSGAGTPYEQYF. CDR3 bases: TGTGCCAGCAGTGGAGCCGGGACTCCCTACGAGCAGTACTTC.